A selection of T cell receptor beta chains follows, all from one sample in a study of T cell repertoires in aging, cancer and after chemotherapy. MiXCR was run by TCRdb on the multiplex PCR reads, yielding one entry per CDR3 protein. The table includes some 2,000 distinct CDR3 sequences, 25% to 30% detected once. The specimen was blood. The receptors derive from a human donor in good health. Both conserved end residues are part of each CDR3. Each record gives: J gene, D gene, clone size, V gene, CDR3 protein, CDR3 DNA. A D gene is named only where the DNA matches it firmly. Clone size is stated in some rows and not others, as once, few, many or a class when expanded.

TRBJ2-7	TRBD1	-	TRBV5-4	CASSLGGTGGDEQYF	TGTGCCAGCAGCTTGGGGGGTACAGGGGGCGACGAGCAGTACTTC
TRBJ2-1	TRBD2	-	TRBV12-3/TRBV12-4	CASSLRRTGVLAGATDEQFF	TGTGCCAGCAGTTTAAGGCGGACAGGGGTACTAGCGGGAGCTACGGATGAGCAGTTCTTC
TRBJ2-3	TRBD2	large	TRBV6-5	CASTARGGSDTQYF	TGTGCCAGCACGGCGAGGGGCGGGAGCGATACGCAGTATTTT
TRBJ2-4	-	medium-sized	TRBV6-6	CASSSQVEKNIQYF	TGTGCCAGCAGTTCACAGGTGGAGAAAAACATTCAGTACTTC
TRBJ2-5	-	-	TRBV5-1	CASSLYRAQETQYF	TGCGCCAGCAGCTTGTACAGGGCGCAAGAGACCCAGTACTTC
TRBJ1-2	-	-	TRBV7-2	CASTPDSMAFYGYTF	TGTGCCAGCACCCCGGATTCTATGGCCTTTTATGGCTACACCTTC
TRBJ2-2	TRBD2	-	TRBV11-2	CASRPRGGGSTGELFF	TGTGCCAGCAGACCGCGGGGGGGCGGTAGCACCGGGGAGCTGTTTTTT
TRBJ2-2	TRBD2	-	TRBV10-2	CASTLTTSGDSGELFF	TGCGCCAGCACTCTGACCACTAGCGGGGACTCCGGGGAGCTGTTTTTT
TRBJ1-1	-	-	TRBV2	CASSSPMTTEAFF	TGTGCCAGCAGTTCGCCAATGACCACTGAAGCTTTCTTT
TRBJ2-5	-	medium-sized	TRBV19	CASSVSTWGNQETQYF	TGTGCCAGTAGTGTCTCGACGTGGGGGAACCAAGAGACCCAGTACTTC
TRBJ2-7	TRBD1	medium-sized	TRBV5-5	CASSWDRGYEQYF	TGTGCCAGCAGCTGGGACAGGGGCTACGAGCAGTACTTC
TRBJ2-1	-	few	TRBV4-3	CASSQGGSGYNEQFF	TGCGCCAGCAGCCAAGGAGGGAGTGGCTACAATGAGCAGTTCTTC
TRBJ2-1	TRBD2	medium-sized	TRBV5-6	CASSFGGVSYNEQFF	TGTGCCAGCAGCTTCGGGGGGGTATCCTACAATGAGCAGTTCTTC
TRBJ2-5	TRBD1	few	TRBV18	CASSPAGGGETQYF	TGTGCCAGCTCACCAGCAGGGGGCGGTGAGACCCAGTACTTC
TRBJ2-1	TRBD2	-	TRBV11-1	CASSLRGIGGGADNEQFF	TGTGCCAGCAGCTTAAGGGGGATCGGCGGGGGGGCTGACAATGAGCAGTTCTTC
TRBJ2-2	TRBD1	-	TRBV29-1	CSVWTGRNTGELFF	TGCAGCGTATGGACAGGCAGGAACACCGGGGAGCTGTTTTTT
TRBJ2-3	-	medium-sized	TRBV14	CASSLRDWFTDTQYF	TGTGCCAGCAGCCTCCGGGACTGGTTCACAGATACGCAGTATTTT
TRBJ2-5	-	large	TRBV19	CASSIGRQETQYF	TGTGCCAGTAGTATAGGGCGGCAAGAGACCCAGTACTTC
TRBJ2-1	TRBD1	-	TRBV11-1	CASSLGPRDRDHNEQFF	TGTGCCAGCAGCTTAGGGCCCCGTGACAGGGACCACAATGAGCAGTTCTTC
TRBJ1-5	-	-	TRBV6-2/TRBV6-3	CASSDPSRVGQPQHF	TGTGCCAGCAGCGACCCTTCGCGGGTGGGTCAGCCCCAGCATTTT
TRBJ2-2	-	few	TRBV24-1	CATPLRGRVGRFDTGELFF	TGTGCCACCCCCCTTAGGGGGAGGGTGGGCAGGTTTGACACCGGGGAGCTGTTTTTT
TRBJ1-1	-	medium-sized	TRBV19	CASSTGRGDTEAFF	TGTGCCAGTAGTACAGGTCGGGGGGACACTGAAGCTTTCTTT
TRBJ2-7	-	few	TRBV4-3	CASSQILAAQAHEQYF	TGCGCCAGCAGCCAGATCTTAGCGGCCCAAGCCCACGAGCAGTACTTC
TRBJ2-1	-	-	TRBV6-2/TRBV6-3	CASSYTMGGGGYEQFF	TGTGCCAGCAGTTACACCATGGGGGGGGGGGGCTACGAGCAGTTCTTC
TRBJ2-7	-	medium-sized	TRBV5-4	CASSLAGVLGEQYF	TGTGCCAGCAGCTTGGCTGGGGTACTTGGCGAGCAGTACTTC
TRBJ1-1	TRBD1	-	TRBV6-5	CASRQGAPLIF	TGTGCCAGCAGACAGGGGGCTCCCCTGATCTTT